This T cell receptor beta chain was observed in a study of beta chain features in type 1 diabetes. The wider study: There were 107,917,701 sorted cells examined across all samples. Findings and limits, study-wide: Researchers reported that naive, central memory and Treg TCRB repertoires appeared more similar in patients than in healthy donors. Moderately but significantly shorter TCRB CDR3s were found in Type 1 diabetes patients in all four CD4+ subsets. In cDNA sequencing, cells with high TCR expression could be over-represented.

Sorting with CD45RO/CCR7/CD25/CD127/CD95/CD27 yielded naive, central memory, regulatory and stem-like memory CD4+ cells. The CDR3 has 13 amino acids. Trimming pared 8 bases from V and 2 bases from J, leaving 9 bases between. Germline V gene lookup returns CDR1 MDHEN and CDR2 SYDVKM. Expressed TCRB transcripts got sequenced, as all isolated RNA was reverse transcribed. Using immunoSEQ multiplex PCR, the repertoire was profiled, and TCRdb retains in-frame clones only, with some absent. This table holds roughly 290,000 clones, over 12% found once. This clone showed up just a few times. Its antigen is unidentified.

The sequence was obtained from a man younger than 35 with type 1 diabetes. Sequenced sample: naive CD4+ T cells from blood. The chain joins TRBV28 to TRBJ1-4, with D perhaps TRBD1 (6 bases). In DNA, the CDR3 is TGTGCCAGCTTGGACAGTACTAATGAAAAACTGTTTTTT. It translates to CASLDSTNEKLFF.